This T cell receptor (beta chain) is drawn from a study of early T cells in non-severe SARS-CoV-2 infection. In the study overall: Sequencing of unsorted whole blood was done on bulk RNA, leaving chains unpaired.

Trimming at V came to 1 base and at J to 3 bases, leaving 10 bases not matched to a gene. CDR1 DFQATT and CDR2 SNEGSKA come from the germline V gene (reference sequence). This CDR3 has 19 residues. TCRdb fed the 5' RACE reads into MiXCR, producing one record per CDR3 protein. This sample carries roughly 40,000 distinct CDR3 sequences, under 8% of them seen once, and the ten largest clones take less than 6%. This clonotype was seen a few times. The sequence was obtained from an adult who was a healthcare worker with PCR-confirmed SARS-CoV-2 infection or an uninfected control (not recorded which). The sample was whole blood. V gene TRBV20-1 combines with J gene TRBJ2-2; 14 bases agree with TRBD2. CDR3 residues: CSARGWFRGLAGDTGELFF. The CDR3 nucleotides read TGCAGTGCTAGAGGCTGGTTCAGGGGACTAGCGGGAGACACCGGGGAGCTGTTTTTT.